This T cell receptor beta chain was captured in a study of cytomegalovirus exposure and HLA in healthy donors. PCR was performed using 60 Vbeta and 13 Jbeta primers. Study processing details: An analysis that came later counted tens of millions of unique TCR beta chains, roughly 11 million shared. Profiled with immunoSEQ multiplex PCR; TCRdb holds only in-frame clones, not every one. The V and J calls and clone size come from that table; D and trimming were worked out from the DNA. The profile shows about 100,000 clones, around 72% of them singletons. The junction had 7 bases not matched to a gene; V was cut back by 1 base and J by 2 bases. The CDR3 consists of 15 residues. Germline V CDR1 and CDR2: GTSNPN, SVGIG (reference sequence). Study findings and constraints: Among TCR beta chains, those listed as cytomegalovirus-associated numbered about 150.

A remark on this clone: Its cognate antigen is unknown.

Sequencing was done on a sample of PBMCs. The TCR originated in a male donor in good health and CMV-seropositive. The chain joins TRBV30 to TRBJ1-2, with TRBD1 identical over 7 bases. CDR3 protein: CAWSAPRDSNYGYTF. CDR3 in DNA: TGTGCCTGGAGTGCCCCCAGGGACAGCAACTATGGCTACACCTTC.